This T cell receptor (beta chain) stems from a study of CD4 T cells in relation to SARS-CoV-2 and coronaviruses. Concerning this clone itself: As yet, its antigen is unknown.

This CDR3 is 14 amino acids long. V dropped 0 bases and J dropped 2 bases, with 7 bases sitting between them. The germline V gene encodes CDR1 SGDLS and CDR2 YYNGEE. Clones were read by immunoSEQ multiplex PCR, and TCRdb kept only the in-frame ones, dropping some. This table holds tens of thousands of clones, 85% to 90% found once. Study-level points and caveats: Culture-expanded clones reflect memory recall rather than primary priming during culture.

The genes are TRBV9 and TRBJ2-3; no clear D gene. The receptor's source is an adult with COVID-19. The sample taken for sequencing was memory CD4+ T cells from PBMCs. DNA of the CDR3: TGTGCCAGCAGCGTAGAGGTTCACACAGATACGCAGTATTTT. This sequence encodes CASSVEVHTDTQYF.